This record covers a single T cell receptor beta chain. Its antigen remains unidentified. The data were obtained in a study of siplizumab effects on memory and regulatory T cells. General study points: With siplizumab, mappable alloreactive CD4+ clones averaged around 65% Treg-derived, versus 25% to 30% in controls.

Sequencing of each sample assayed approximately 110,000 TCR templates. The assay was immunoSEQ multiplex PCR, and TCRdb's table has in-frame clones only and misses some. The sample includes around 100,000 clones, about 94% of them seen just once. V lost 5 bases and J lost 5; bases outside the gene matches: 7. Germline CDR1 MNHEY, CDR2 SMNVEV (reference sequence). The length of the CDR3 is 16 residues. This receptor was obtained from a human donor in good health. Sequenced material: non-Treg CD4+ T cells sorted from blood. V is TRBV27 and J is TRBJ2-5; TRBD2 matches at 14 bases. The CDR3 loop reads CASSIRTSGRSETQYF. In nucleotides, the CDR3 is TGTGCCAGCAGTATAAGGACTAGCGGGAGGTCGGAGACCCAGTACTTC.